The next 19 T cell receptor beta chains were all read from a single sample in a study of T-cell memory formation after mild COVID-19. TCRdb analysed the 5' RACE reads with MiXCR anew, one entry per CDR3 protein. The data contain a few hundred thousand distinct CDR3 sequences, roughly a tenth of them singletons. Sequencing was performed on PBMCs or a T cell subset sorted from them (not recorded which). The source of these receptors is a man aged 18 to 30 who had mild COVID-19 (a few samples of this study predate the infection). Cell type and time point are not known.

The V call is TRBV20-1, the J call TRBJ2-7; TRBD2 aligns across 12 bases. The length of the CDR3 is 15 residues. The V gene's germline CDR1 is DFQATT and CDR2 SNEGSKA (reference sequence). Losses at the gene ends were 6 bases for V and 0 bases for J; bases not matched to a gene: 6. The DNA for the CDR3 is TGCAGTGCGCCACTAGCGGGGGGACCCTCCTACGAGCAGTACTTC. It encodes CSAPLAGGPSYEQYF.

In this sample, this clonotype turned up many times. V gene TRBV4-2 combines with J gene TRBJ2-5; D perhaps matches TRBD2 (6 bases). Trimming left V 2 bases short and J 3 bases short, with 22 bases between. There are 18 residues in the CDR3. From germline, CDR1 is LGHNA and CDR2 YNFKEQ. CDR3 nucleotides: TGTGCCAGCAGCCAACCCTTAGGGGCGCTGGGACTCGAAGAGACCCAGTACTTC. It codes for CASSQPLGALGLEETQYF.

A few counts support this clonotype. The chain carries TRBV2 and TRBJ2-1; TRBD1 matches at 9 bases. The CDR3 has 14 residues. V dropped 6 bases and J dropped 3; count of bases not matched to a gene: 3. Germline V lookup: CDR1 SNHLY, CDR2 FYNNEI. For the CDR3, the DNA is TGTGCCAGCAGGAGACAGGGGGTCTACAATGAGCAGTTCTTC. Translating it yields CASRRQGVYNEQFF.

This clonotype occurred a few times. The chain has TRBV5-1 and TRBJ2-3; D unresolved. CDR1 is SGHRS, CDR2 YFSETQ, per germline. The CDR3 consists of 14 residues. Trimming removed 2 bases from V and 5 bases from J, with 12 bases in between. CDR3 loop: CASSFPSVGDTQYF. In nucleotides, the CDR3 is TGCGCCAGCAGCTTCCCGAGCGTGGGAGATACGCAGTATTTT. Filled out from reference TRBV5-1 and TRBJ2-3, the complete variable domain reads KAGVTQTPRYLIKTRGQQVTLSCSPISGHRSVSWYQQTPGQGLQFLFEYFSETQRNKGNFPGRFSGRQFSNSRSEMNVSTLELGDSALYLCASSFPSVGDTQYFGPGTRLTVL.

The rearrangement joins TRBV3-1 to TRBJ1-6; TRBD1 matches at 10 bases. CDR1 is LGHDT, CDR2 YNNKEL, per germline (reference sequence). This CDR3 is 16 amino acids long. The V gene end was trimmed by 4 bases and the J gene end by 9 bases; junction bases not matched to a gene: 9. This CDR3 is CASSRGQGVSGSPLHF. In DNA, the CDR3 is TGTGCCAGCAGCCGAGGACAGGGGGTATCGGGTTCACCCCTCCACTTT. The full variable domain, completed using reference TRBV3-1 and TRBJ1-6, is DTAVSQTPKYLVTQMGNDKSIKCEQNLGHDTMYWYKQDSKKFLKIMFSYNNKELIINETVPNRFSPKSPDKAHLNLHINSLELGDSAVYFCASSRGQGVSGSPLHFGNGTRLTVT.

This clonotype was observed a handful of times. The chain is built from TRBV7-6 and TRBJ2-7; D might be TRBD2 (5 bases). V lost 5 bases to trimming and J lost 1 base, with 15 bases between them. The germline gives CDR1 SGHVS, CDR2 FNYEAQ. CDR3 length equals 15 residues. The CDR3: CASSLGLIPSYEQYF. The DNA for the CDR3 is TGTGCCAGCAGCCTTGGACTTATACCATCCTACGAGCAGTACTTC.

This clonotype was counted at least ten times. The chain has TRBV5-1 and TRBJ2-5; TRBD2 is a possible D gene (6 bases). Trimming shortened V by 0 bases and J by 3 bases, and 12 bases separated the two germline ends. The CDR3 has 15 residues. The germline CDR1 and CDR2 sequences are SGHRS and YFSETQ. The CDR3 DNA is TGCGCCAGCAGCTTGGAGGGGCGGGGTGAAGAGACCCAGTACTTC. Translating gives CASSLEGRGEETQYF.

This clonotype occurred a few times. The chain is built from TRBV20-1 and TRBJ2-5; D call uncertain. This CDR3 has 13 residues. V dropped 4 bases and J dropped 5 bases, with 14 bases sitting between them. Germline CDR1 and CDR2: DFQATT and SNEGSKA (reference sequence). CDR3 in DNA: TGCAGTGCTACTACCCCCGGGCAGGAGACCCAGTACTTC. It specifies CSATTPGQETQYF.

There are a few counts of this clonotype. The chain has TRBV3-1 and TRBJ1-1, with D tentatively TRBD1 (6 bases). The CDR3 sequence is 14 residues long. The germline V and J ends were trimmed by 0 bases and 5 bases, with 10 bases remaining between them. Germline CDR1 and CDR2: LGHDT and YNNKEL (reference sequence). CDR3 region: CASSQDLGATEAFF. The CDR3 DNA follows: TGTGCCAGCAGCCAAGATTTGGGGGCAACTGAAGCTTTCTTT. The variable domain in full, with the rest retrieved from reference TRBV3-1 and TRBJ1-1, is DTAVSQTPKYLVTQMGNDKSIKCEQNLGHDTMYWYKQDSKKFLKIMFSYNNKELIINETVPNRFSPKSPDKAHLNLHINSLELGDSAVYFCASSQDLGATEAFFGQGTRLTVV.

The chain couples TRBV24-1 to TRBJ2-3; TRBD1 is a possible D gene (5 bases). The ends were cut back, 8 bases at V and 5 bases at J, with 13 bases in the middle. This CDR3 comprises 13 residues. Looked up from germline, CDR1 is KGHDR and CDR2 is SFDVKD. CDR3 in amino acids: CATNARVGDTQYF. In nucleotides, the CDR3 is TGTGCCACCAATGCCAGGGTGGGAGATACGCAGTATTTT.

This clonotype was picked up a small number of times. The CDR3 protein is CASSQPPTALRTNYGYTF. The CDR3 bases are TGTGCCAGCAGCCAACCGCCTACAGCCTTGAGAACTAACTATGGCTACACCTTC. The chain recombines TRBV16 with TRBJ1-2, with D hard to call. V was pared by 2 bases and J by 0 bases, with 19 bases between. CDR1 KGHSY and CDR2 FQNENV come from the germline V gene. This CDR3 is 18 amino acids long.

This clonotype was seen many times. V and J are TRBV28 and TRBJ2-3; D might be TRBD2 (6 bases). V lost 6 bases and J 5 bases, leaving 18 bases between the germline ends. This CDR3 is 15 amino acids long. The germline V gene encodes CDR1 MDHEN and CDR2 SYDVKM. This CDR3 reads CASRPGWGERDTQYF. Here the CDR3 DNA reads TGTGCCAGCAGACCGGGATGGGGGGAAAGAGATACGCAGTATTTT.

This clonotype showed up many times. This rearrangement joins TRBV5-1 to TRBJ1-4; D remains ambiguous. V was shortened by 4 bases and J by 5 bases, with 9 bases between the two germline ends. The CDR3 has 13 amino acids. The germline CDR1 and CDR2 sequences are SGHRS and YFSETQ. The CDR3 nucleotides are TGCGCCAGCAGCGCGGCCCCAAATGAAAAACTGTTTTTT. Amino acid sequence: CASSAAPNEKLFF.

In this sample, this clonotype turned up a few times. The V call is TRBV11-2, the J call TRBJ2-1; TRBD1 matches at 10 bases. CDR1 and CDR2 from the germline V gene are SGHAT and FQNNGV. This CDR3 has 16 amino acids. V shed 5 bases, J shed 1 base, and the junction held 5 bases outside the gene matches. In nucleotides, the CDR3 is TGTGCCAGCAGCACCCGGGGACAGGGGTCCTACAATGAGCAGTTCTTC. Translating it yields CASSTRGQGSYNEQFF.

This clonotype was counted only a few times. This chain uses TRBV5-1 with TRBJ2-2; unclear D gene. Trimming cost V 1 base and J 5 bases, with 6 bases left between them. Looked up from germline, CDR1 is SGHRS and CDR2 is YFSETQ. The CDR3 has 13 amino acids. The CDR3: CASSLKWTGELFF. The CDR3 DNA follows: TGCGCCAGCAGCTTGAAATGGACCGGGGAGCTGTTTTTT.

This clonotype was detected a few times. The CDR3 sequence: CASSPQGSSGQPQHF. The CDR3 coding sequence is TGTGCCAGCTCACCACAGGGGTCGTCCGGTCAGCCCCAGCATTTT. J is TRBJ1-5 and V is TRBV18; D is possibly TRBD1 (5 bases). The CDR3 is 15 amino acids. CDR1 and CDR2 (germline): KGHSH, LQKENI. V gave up 1 base and J gave up 6 bases, with 13 bases separating them.

The rearrangement joins TRBV6-1 to TRBJ2-7; no reliable D call. Looked up from germline, CDR1 is MNHNS and CDR2 is SASEGT. The CDR3 has 14 residues. Trimming pared 2 bases from V and 0 bases from J, leaving 8 bases between. CDR3 in amino acids: CASSERAVSYEQYV. The CDR3 nucleotides read TGTGCCAGCAGTGAAAGGGCGGTCTCCTACGAGCAGTACGTC.

The chain carries TRBV5-6 and TRBJ1-1, with 8 bases lining up with TRBD1. V was pared by 3 bases and J by 11 bases, with 9 bases of the junction left unmatched. The germline gives CDR1 SGHDT, CDR2 YYEEEE. The CDR3 has 13 amino acids. In nucleotides, the CDR3 is TGTGCCAGCAGCTCGTTACAGGGGGTTGGGGCTTTCTTT. It translates to CASSSLQGVGAFF.

This clonotype has only a few counts. The chain uses TRBV29-1 and TRBJ2-2; 10 bases line up with TRBD1. Trimming removed 7 bases from V and 3 bases from J; junction bases left unmatched: 5. Germline CDR1 and CDR2: SQVTM and ANQGSEA. This CDR3 is built from 14 residues. Written as DNA, the CDR3 is TGCAGCGGTAGACAGGGGGCGGACACCGGGGAGCTGTTTTTT. Amino acid sequence: CSGRQGADTGELFF.